Following are 18 T cell receptor beta chains from one sample sequenced in a study of blood T cell repertoires in COVID-19. Sequencing was performed with immunoSEQ multiplex PCR; in TCRdb, only in-frame clones are kept and a portion is missing. The table shows about 120,000 clones, with roughly 90% occurring only once. Sequenced: peripheral blood. Receptors were obtained from a middle-aged man with acute or convalescent COVID-19.

The chain has TRBV30 and TRBJ1-2, with D uncertain. Germline V lookup: CDR1 GTSNPN, CDR2 SVGIG (reference sequence). V dropped 4 bases and J dropped 5 bases, with 11 bases sitting between them. This CDR3 comprises 12 residues. The CDR3 protein is CAWTSSLYGYTF. CDR3 DNA sequence: TGTGCCTGGACCTCGTCCCTTTATGGCTACACCTTC. Filled out from reference TRBV30 and TRBJ1-2, the complete variable domain reads SQTIHQWPATLVQPVGSPLSLECTVEGTSNPNLYWYRQAAGRGLQLLFYSVGIGQISSEVPQNLSASRPQDRQFILSSKKLLLSDSGFYLCAWTSSLYGYTFGSGTRLTVV.

The V and J genes are TRBV19 and TRBJ1-2; 7 nucleotides line up with TRBD1. This CDR3 is 15 amino acids long. Germline V gene lookup returns CDR1 LNHDA and CDR2 SQIVND (reference sequence). Losses at the gene ends were 6 bases for V and 8 bases for J; bases not matched to a gene: 15. CDR3 protein: CASSIAPTGINGYTF. CDR3 DNA: TGTGCCAGTAGCATCGCCCCGACAGGGATTAACGGCTACACCTTC.

This clone was seen once. The rearrangement links TRBV5-1 to TRBJ2-5; possible D gene TRBD1, 5 bases. The CDR3 has 15 amino acids. V was cut by 1 base and J by 5 bases, with 15 bases left in between. The germline V gene has CDR1 SGHRS and CDR2 YFSETQ. The CDR3 DNA reads as TGCGCCAGCAGCTTGACAGGTTTACTTGGCGAGACCCAGTACTTC. Amino acids: CASSLTGLLGETQYF.

This chain links TRBV9 with TRBJ2-5, with a weak D call TRBD2 (6 bases). This CDR3 contains 16 residues. V was shortened by 0 bases and J by 0 bases, with 12 bases between the two germline ends. The germline gives CDR1 SGDLS, CDR2 YYNGEE. CDR3 in amino acids: CASSVGLADYQETQYF. The CDR3 DNA sequence: TGTGCCAGCAGCGTAGGGTTAGCGGACTACCAAGAGACCCAGTACTTC.

This chain connects TRBV5-1 to TRBJ1-2; D call uncertain. The CDR3 is 12 amino acids. CDR1 SGHRS and CDR2 YFSETQ come from the germline V gene. The V gene lost 4 bases and the J gene lost 10 bases, with 14 bases spanning the gap. CDR3 in amino acids: CASSGSRGYYTF. CDR3 DNA sequence: TGCGCCAGCAGCGGATCAAGAGGGTACTACACCTTC.

The chain links TRBV29-1 to TRBJ1-4; tentative D call: TRBD1 (6 bases). This CDR3 has 14 residues. V was pared by 3 bases and J by 5 bases, with 13 bases between. Germline V gene lookup returns CDR1 SQVTM and CDR2 ANQGSEA. CDR3 coding DNA: TGCAGCGTTGACAAGACAGGAAGAAATGAAAAACTGTTTTTT. As protein: CSVDKTGRNEKLFF.

The CDR3 DNA is TGTGCCAGCAGCCGCGGGGGGGTCCGGGAGACCCAGTACTTC. Its translation: CASSRGGVRETQYF. V and J are TRBV5-6 and TRBJ2-5, with 9 bases matching TRBD2. This CDR3 is built from 14 residues. Germline trimming cut 4 bases from V and 5 bases from J; bases unmatched to any gene: 6. CDR1 is SGHDT, CDR2 YYEEEE, per germline.

V and J are TRBV30 and TRBJ1-6, with D perhaps TRBD1 (5 bases). V was cut by 2 bases and J by 9 bases, with 11 bases left in between. Germline CDR1 and CDR2: GTSNPN and SVGIG (reference sequence). The CDR3 runs to 13 residues. CDR3 sequence reads: CAWSNKGPSPLHF. The CDR3 DNA reads as TGTGCCTGGAGTAACAAGGGGCCTTCACCCCTCCACTTT.

This rearrangement joins TRBV27 to TRBJ1-6; 7 positions agree with TRBD1. Germline values: CDR1 MNHEY, CDR2 SMNVEV (reference sequence). V lost 2 bases to trimming and J lost 14 bases; unmatched junction nucleotides: 9. There are 14 residues in the CDR3. CDR3 in DNA: TGTGCCAGCAGTTTAACAGGGGTAGGGTACTCCCTCCACTTT. As protein: CASSLTGVGYSLHF.

The chain recombines TRBV7-2 with TRBJ1-5; TRBD1 agrees at 7 bases. CDR1 and CDR2 (germline): SGHTA, FQGNSA. V shed 5 bases and J 1 base; nucleotides not matched to a gene: 5. This CDR3 spans 15 amino acids. The CDR3 loop is CASSDRVMSNQPQHF. For the CDR3, the DNA is TGTGCCAGCAGCGACAGGGTAATGAGCAATCAGCCCCAGCATTTT.

Only a few counts were recorded for this clone. The CDR3 spells CASSSGPYNSPLHF. CDR3 coding DNA: TGTGCCAGCAGCTCAGGGCCCTATAATTCACCCCTCCACTTT. The gene calls are TRBV7-6 and TRBJ1-6; tentatively, D is TRBD1 (5 bases). From germline, CDR1 is SGHVS and CDR2 FNYEAQ. V lost 4 bases to trimming and J lost 2 bases, with 6 bases between them. The CDR3 is 14 amino acids. Based on the CDR3 plus reference TRBV7-6 and TRBJ1-6, the full variable domain is GAGVSQSPRYKVTKRGQDVALRCDPISGHVSLYWYRQALGQGPEFLTYFNYEAQQDKSGLPNDRFSAERPEGSISTLTIQRTEQRDSAMYRCASSSGPYNSPLHFGNGTRLTVT.

The V call is TRBV5-1, the J call TRBJ1-2; 9 bases are a match to TRBD1. This CDR3 comprises 14 residues. The germline CDR1 and CDR2 sequences are SGHRS and YFSETQ. The trim removed 0 bases at V and 4 bases at J, leaving 1 base unmatched. CDR3 protein: CASSLGQGVYGYTF. The DNA for the CDR3 is TGCGCCAGCAGCTTGGGACAGGGGGTCTATGGCTACACCTTC. Drawing the rest from reference TRBV5-1 and TRBJ1-2, the complete variable domain is KAGVTQTPRYLIKTRGQQVTLSCSPISGHRSVSWYQQTPGQGLQFLFEYFSETQRNKGNFPGRFSGRQFSNSRSEMNVSTLELGDSALYLCASSLGQGVYGYTFGSGTRLTVV.

V gene TRBV15 combines with J gene TRBJ1-1; TRBD1 matches 7 bases. CDR1 is LNHNV and CDR2 is YYDKDF in the germline V gene (reference sequence). The CDR3 is made up of 13 amino acids. J lost 6 bases, V lost 9 bases, and 10 bases had no gene match. CDR3 in DNA: TGTGCCACGCATGAGGGGGCGCGGGCTGAAGCTTTCTTT. Amino acid sequence: CATHEGARAEAFF.

The sample holds one count of this clone. The gene calls are TRBV9 and TRBJ1-6; the match to TRBD1 covers 7 bases. CDR3 length: 14 amino acids. Germline values: CDR1 SGDLS, CDR2 YYNGEE. V was clipped by 4 bases and J by 7 bases; unmatched bases: 5. The CDR3 DNA reads as TGTGCCAGCAGCCCTGGACAGGAAAATTCACCCCTCCACTTT. Its protein product is CASSPGQENSPLHF.

The chain carries TRBV5-6 and TRBJ2-5, with 9 bases matching TRBD1. The CDR3 has 17 residues. J lost 4 bases, V lost 4 bases, and 14 bases had no gene match. The germline CDR1 and CDR2 sequences are SGHDT and YYEEEE. The CDR3 loop reads CASSVLLGQGRVETQYF. In DNA, the CDR3 is TGTGCCAGCAGCGTTCTCTTAGGACAGGGGCGTGTAGAGACCCAGTACTTC.

The rearrangement uses TRBV7-8 and TRBJ1-2; D is unresolved. Trimming shortened V by 2 bases and J by 2 bases, and 6 bases separated the two germline ends. This CDR3 spans 13 amino acids. Germline V gives CDR1 SGHVS, CDR2 FQNEAQ. The CDR3 sequence is CASSLSENYGYTF. In DNA, the CDR3 is TGTGCCAGCAGCTTATCGGAGAACTATGGCTACACCTTC.

The chain is built from TRBV5-1 and TRBJ1-1; D is perhaps TRBD1 (6 bases). The germline V gene encodes CDR1 SGHRS and CDR2 YFSETQ. The CDR3 is 15 residues long. With 2 bases removed from V and 0 bases from J, the gap between germline ends came to 11 bases. In DNA, the CDR3 is TGCGCCAGCAGCTTCCTGGGGGCGGTGAACACTGAAGCTTTCTTT. This encodes CASSFLGAVNTEAFF.

The rearrangement joins TRBV20-1 to TRBJ1-2, with D possibly matching TRBD1 (5 bases). CDR3 size: 10 residues. Trimming removed 4 bases at V and 14 bases at J, with 14 bases between. From germline, CDR1 is DFQATT and CDR2 SNEGSKA (reference sequence). CDR3 bases: TGCAGTGCTAAAGACAGAACCGAAACCTTC. It codes for CSAKDRTETF.